This T cell receptor (beta chain) was recovered during a study of Graves' ophthalmopathy and Graves' hyperthyroidism. Notes on the study in general: Blood contained most expanded thyroid clonotypes exceeding 0.001 frequency.

This clonotype was counted many times. Antigen specificity is unknown. Amplified TCR beta CDR3 regions were obtained using RNA transcripts as template. HTBI-primed first-round RT-PCR preceded second-round multiplex PCR. TCRdb itself ran the multiplex PCR reads through MiXCR, one entry per CDR3 protein. The data contain 360,000 or so distinct CDR3 sequences, approximately 20% of them singletons. Deletions cut 6 bases from V and 10 bases from J, with 13 bases between. CDR1 is DFQATT, CDR2 SNEGSKA, per germline (reference sequence). The CDR3 totals 10 residues. Reliance was placed on clinical symptoms, serum thyroxine, TRAb, thyroid ultrasound and orbital computed tomography for diagnosis. Sampling over 8 ml of fresh peripheral blood provided the PBMCs.

The receptor comes from a woman aged 18-29 years with Graves' ophthalmopathy. J is TRBJ2-7 and V is TRBV20-1, with D perhaps matching TRBD2 (5 bases). Sequencing was performed on peripheral blood. This CDR3 is CSAEVLKQYF. The CDR3 DNA sequence: TGCAGTGCGGAGGTTCTCAAACAGTACTTC.